This T cell receptor beta chain is drawn from a study of blood T cell repertoires in COVID-19. About the study: Samples of COVID-19 (acute and convalescent) were obtained from the United States, Italy and Spain. Sources were T cells, B-cell-depleted T cells, or PBMCs; the material itself was cDNA or gDNA.

Sequencing used immunoSEQ multiplex PCR; TCRdb keeps in-frame clones, though not all of them. Among nearly 250,000 clones, around nine tenths were seen once, and the ten largest hold about 1.6%. Sequences were obtained from peripheral blood. The receptor comes from a woman aged 55-70 years who had recovered from COVID-19.

The CDR3 here is CASSYRGFSYNEQFF. The DNA for the CDR3 is TGTGCCAGCAGTTACAGGGGCTTCTCCTACAATGAGCAGTTCTTC. The chain links TRBV9 to TRBJ2-1; 7 nucleotides line up with TRBD1. From germline, CDR1 is SGDLS and CDR2 YYNGEE. The V and J ends lost 5 bases and 0 bases, in that order; junction bases with no gene match: 5. The CDR3 has 15 residues. Supplemented by reference TRBV9 and TRBJ2-1, the full variable domain reads DSGVTQTPKHLITATGQRVTLRCSPRSGDLSVYWYQQSLDQGLQFLIQYYNGEERAKGNILERFSAQQFPDLHSELNLSSLELGDSALYFCASSYRGFSYNEQFFGPGTRLTVL.